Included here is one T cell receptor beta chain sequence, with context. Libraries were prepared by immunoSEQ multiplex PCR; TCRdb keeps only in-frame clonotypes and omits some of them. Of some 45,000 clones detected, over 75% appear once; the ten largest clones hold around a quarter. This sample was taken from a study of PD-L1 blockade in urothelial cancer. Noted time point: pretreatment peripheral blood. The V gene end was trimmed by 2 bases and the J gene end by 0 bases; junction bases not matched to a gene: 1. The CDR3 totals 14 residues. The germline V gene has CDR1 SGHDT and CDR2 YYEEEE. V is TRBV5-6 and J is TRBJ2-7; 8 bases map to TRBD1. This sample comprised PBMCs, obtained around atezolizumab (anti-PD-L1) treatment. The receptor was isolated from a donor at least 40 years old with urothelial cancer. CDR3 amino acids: CASSLQGGSYEQYF. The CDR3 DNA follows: TGTGCCAGCAGCTTACAGGGGGGCTCCTACGAGCAGTACTTC. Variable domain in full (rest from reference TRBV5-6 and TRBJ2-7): DAGVTQSPTHLIKTRGQQVTLRCSPKSGHDTVSWYQQALGQGPQFIFQYYEEEERQRGNFPDRFSGHQFPNYSSELNVNALLLGDSALYLCASSLQGGSYEQYFGPGTRLTVT.